Reported below is one TCR beta chain. This sample is part of a study of control samples from healthy donors and cancer patients. TCRdb's copy holds only in-frame clones and misses some; the assay was immunoSEQ multiplex PCR. The table includes about 120,000 clones, 89% detected once. Per germline, CDR1 MGHRA and CDR2 YSYEKL. Trimming removed 1 base at V and 9 bases at J, with 16 bases between. This CDR3 contains 15 residues. J is TRBJ2-1 and V is TRBV4-1; D gene ambiguous. The sample taken for sequencing was blood. The receptor was isolated from a man aged 50-60 years in good health. The CDR3 DNA reads as TGCGCCAGCAGCCAAGTTTCAAGGACCGCGAGTGAGCAGTTCTTC. It yields the protein CASSQVSRTASEQFF.